This record covers a single TCR beta chain. Its antigen is as yet unknown. Measured with immunoSEQ multiplex PCR; TCRdb has only the in-frame clones, and not every one. The sample contains over 200,000 clones, almost 90% of which appear only once. This specimen comes from a study of cytomegalovirus exposure and HLA in healthy donors. Findings of the study overall: Whilst most TCR sequences proved rare, a subset of public TCRs occurred across many donors. The authors enumerated some 170 TCR beta chains as linked to cytomegalovirus. Reports indicated that the classifier achieved high specificity and sensitivity in diagnosing cytomegalovirus status. Later, an analysis found that TCR clusters from the first cohort tended to co-occur in the roughly 110 validation repertoires.

CDR3 length equals 14 residues. Germline CDR1 MNHEY, CDR2 SMNVEV (reference sequence). Trimming pared 6 bases from V and 7 bases from J, leaving 13 bases between. The receptor's source is a woman in her late teens or twenties in good health and CMV-seronegative. V and J are TRBV27 and TRBJ1-6; D perhaps matches TRBD1 (6 bases). The sample comprised PBMCs. The CDR3 loop is CASRSPGDNSPLHF. As DNA, the CDR3 is TGTGCCAGCAGAAGTCCAGGGGACAATTCACCCCTCCACTTT.